A selection of T cell receptor beta chains follows, all from one sample in a study of human T cells and chemical hapten exposure. TCRdb reprocessed the RACE reads via MiXCR and lists one record per CDR3 protein. The table lists some 38,000 distinct CDR3 sequences, about 6.3% of them singletons, with roughly 9.1% in the top ten. The sample was whole blood, taken in connection with sensitization to the hapten diphenylcyclopropenone (DPC). The source is a woman aged 30 to 39 with alopecia areata. Some clones in this sample may be carry-over from other donors' samples. CDR3s include the opening cysteine and the closing phenylalanine or tryptophan. A D gene is named only where the DNA matches it firmly. The listing skips clone size in some rows; elsewhere it reads once, few, many or a size class.

many,TRBJ1-2,TRBV6-6,-,TGTGCCAGCAGGGGACAAGGCTACACCTTC,CASRGQGYTF
few,TRBJ2-3,TRBV14,TRBD2,TGTGCCAGCAGCCAAGCGCGGGGGGGCGCAGATACGCAGTATTTT,CASSQARGGADTQYF
few,TRBJ2-6,TRBV9,-,TGTGCCAGCAGCGCCGGGATTTTCCCCGGGGCCAACGTCCTGACTTTC,CASSAGIFPGANVLTF
few,TRBJ1-5,TRBV6-6,TRBD1,TGTGCCAGCGGTTACAGGGGTGGCCAGCCCCAGCATTTT,CASGYRGGQPQHF
few,TRBJ2-7,TRBV28,-,TGTGCCAGCAGGAAGGCAGGGGACCCCTACGAGCAGTACTTC,CASRKAGDPYEQYF
many,TRBJ1-1,TRBV30,-,TGTGCCTGGAGTGTTGCACTGAACACTGAAGCTTTCTTT,CAWSVALNTEAFF
many,TRBJ2-7,TRBV6-1,TRBD1,TGTGCCAGCAGTGAAGATGGGAGGACAGGGGACGCCTACGAGCAGTACTTC,CASSEDGRTGDAYEQYF
-,TRBJ2-7,TRBV7-2,-,TGTGCCAGCAGCTTGCGACAGTCCTACGAGCAGTACTTC,CASSLRQSYEQYF
many,TRBJ1-1,TRBV4-3,-,TGCGCCAGCAGCCTCGGTCAGGGGTCGAACACTGAAGCTTTCTTT,CASSLGQGSNTEAFF
many,TRBJ1-1,TRBV28,TRBD1,TGTGCCAGCAGAGTGGGACAGGGCGCTGAAGCTTTCTTT,CASRVGQGAEAFF
many,TRBJ1-1,TRBV7-2,-,TGTGCCAGCAGCCCTAGGTCCGGGTTTCCTGAAGCTTTCTTT,CASSPRSGFPEAFF
many,TRBJ1-2,TRBV11-2,TRBD1,TGTGCCAGCAGCACGTACAGGGGAATGATCTTTGGCTACACCTTC,CASSTYRGMIFGYTF
few,TRBJ2-5,TRBV14,TRBD2,TGTGCCAGCAGCATAGCGGGGGAAGAGACCCAGTACTTC,CASSIAGEETQYF
-,TRBJ2-3,TRBV13,TRBD2,TGTGCCAGCAGCTATAGCGGGGGGGCGGTCACAGATACGCAGTATTTT,CASSYSGGAVTDTQYF
-,TRBJ2-1,TRBV15,TRBD1,TGTGCCACCATCAAGACAGGGTCCCCTAATGAGCAGTTCTTC,CATIKTGSPNEQFF
many,TRBJ1-6,TRBV14,-,TGTGCCAGCAGCCAAGATCGGCCAGCGAATTCACCCCTCCACTTT,CASSQDRPANSPLHF
many,TRBJ2-4,TRBV4-1,TRBD2,TGCGCCAGCAGCCCAGGACTAGCGGGGGGGCCGATCAAAAACATTCAGTACTTC,CASSPGLAGGPIKNIQYF
few,TRBJ1-5,TRBV12-3/TRBV12-4,-,TGTGCCAGCAGCACCGGATCTGGCAATCAGCCCCAGCATTTT,CASSTGSGNQPQHF
many,TRBJ2-1,TRBV12-3/TRBV12-4,TRBD2,TGTGCCAGCAGTTTAGTGGGACTAGCGGGGATCGATGAGCAGTTCTTC,CASSLVGLAGIDEQFF
few,TRBJ1-2,TRBV7-2,TRBD1,TGTGCCAGCAGCCTGGACAGGGGGAGGAGCTATGGCTACACCTTC,CASSLDRGRSYGYTF
many,TRBJ1-5,TRBV6-2/TRBV6-3,-,TGTGCCAGCAGTTCCCTCGGGGGAGCCCAGCATTTT,CASSSLGGAQHF
many,TRBJ1-2,TRBV6-6,-,TGTGCCAGCAGTTACAGCAGCTATGGCTACACCTTC,CASSYSSYGYTF
-,TRBJ2-3,TRBV6-5,-,TGTGCCAGCAGTTACTCCTTATTAGATACGCAGTATTTT,CASSYSLLDTQYF
few,TRBJ2-1,TRBV7-6,TRBD2,TGTGCCAGCAGTTTGAGGTCTAGCGGGGGGGTCGGTGGTGAGCAGTTCTTC,CASSLRSSGGVGGEQFF
-,TRBJ2-1,TRBV19,TRBD2,TGTGCCAGTAGTAGCGGACTAGCGGGGGATGAGCAGTTCTTC,CASSSGLAGDEQFF
many,TRBJ2-3,TRBV4-2,TRBD2,TGTGCCAGCAGCCCCCAACTAGCGGGGGGGCCAGATACGCAGTATTTT,CASSPQLAGGPDTQYF
few,TRBJ2-7,TRBV18,-,TGTGCCAGCGTCGGCAGGCGGGAAAATAGCGAGCAGTACTTC,CASVGRRENSEQYF
few,TRBJ2-7,TRBV14,-,TGTGCCAGCAGCCTATCCGGGTACGAGCAGTACTTC,CASSLSGYEQYF
-,TRBJ2-5,TRBV12-3/TRBV12-4,-,TGTGCCAGCAGTCCTAAGGGGCAGCCCGGGGCCCAGTACTTC,CASSPKGQPGAQYF
few,TRBJ2-1,TRBV7-9,-,TGTGCCAGCAGCCGACCGGATGATGAGCAGTTCTTC,CASSRPDDEQFF
-,TRBJ2-7,TRBV29-1,TRBD1,TGCAGCGTTAAGGGGACAGGAGAGGACGAGCAGTACTTC,CSVKGTGEDEQYF
many,TRBJ2-2,TRBV7-3,TRBD1,TGTGCCAGCAGCCCAGGGACAGGGGGAACCGGGGAGCTGTTTTTT,CASSPGTGGTGELFF
few,TRBJ2-7,TRBV5-1,-,TGCGCCAGCAGCTTGGTAGAGGGGAGAGAGCAGTACTTC,CASSLVEGREQYF
-,TRBJ1-1,TRBV7-9,-,TGTGCCAGCAGCTCAGAGGGTCTGAACACTGAAGCTTTCTTT,CASSSEGLNTEAFF
few,TRBJ2-5,TRBV7-2,-,TGTGCCAGCAGTCGGGCTCTTCAAGAGACCCAGTACTTC,CASSRALQETQYF
-,TRBJ2-5,TRBV19,TRBD1,TGTGCCAGTAGTAGCGGACAGGGGGCCTCCCAAGAGACCCAGTACTTC,CASSSGQGASQETQYF
few,TRBJ1-6,TRBV2,TRBD1,TGTGCCAGCAGGGGACAGGGGCCTAATTCACCCCTCCACTTT,CASRGQGPNSPLHF
many,TRBJ1-2,TRBV5-1,-,TGCGCCAGCAGCTTTGGATTCTCTAACTATGGCTACACCTTC,CASSFGFSNYGYTF
many,TRBJ2-7,TRBV20-1,-,TGCACCCCCCCCGGCTTATCGGGCGAGCAGTACTTC,CTPPGLSGEQYF
-,TRBJ2-4,TRBV4-3,-,TGCGCCAGCAGCCCCTCTAGGCAGGGGTTAAGGGAGGCCAAAAACATTCAGTACTTC,CASSPSRQGLREAKNIQYF
many,TRBJ1-1,TRBV10-3,-,TGTGCCATCAGTGACGGGCAGGGGCCGGGGTTAGCTTTCTTT,CAISDGQGPGLAFF
many,TRBJ2-7,TRBV7-9,-,TGTGCCAGCAGCTTAGTACTGGGGGTCCTATCCTACGAGCAGTACTTC,CASSLVLGVLSYEQYF
many,TRBJ1-5,TRBV21-1,-,TGTGCCAGCTCCGCTCTCGGTACCTACTATCAGCCCCAGCATTTT,CASSALGTYYQPQHF
-,TRBJ1-1,TRBV12-3/TRBV12-4,-,TGTGCCGTTGGGGAATTGGGCACTGAAGCTTTCTTT,CAVGELGTEAFF
few,TRBJ1-4,TRBV6-1,-,TGTGCCAGCAGTCCCACCGGGCCGAGCGGAAAACTGTTTTTT,CASSPTGPSGKLFF
-,TRBJ1-1,TRBV6-2/TRBV6-3,-,TGTGCCAGCAGTTACTCGTTTGGCAGACCCCTTTTGAACTTAGAAGCTTTCTTT,CASSYSFGRPLLNLEAFF
many,TRBJ2-4,TRBV20-1,-,TGCAGTGCTACTCGATCCGGTACGCCGTTAAACATTCAGTACTTC,CSATRSGTPLNIQYF
many,TRBJ1-5,TRBV2,-,TGTGCCAGTAGCGGGTGGGTCCAGCCCCAGCATTTT,CASSGWVQPQHF
many,TRBJ2-3,TRBV12-3/TRBV12-4,TRBD2,TGTGCCAGCAGGGGGACTAGCGATACAGATACGCAGTATTTT,CASRGTSDTDTQYF
-,TRBJ1-5,TRBV30,-,TGTGCCTGGAGCCCGCAAAGGACAGCAAATAGCAATCATCCCCAGCATTTT,CAWSPQRTANSNHPQHF
-,TRBJ2-3,TRBV12-3/TRBV12-4,-,TGTGCCAGCAGTTTAGCTGTAGGGCCAGATACGCAGTATTTT,CASSLAVGPDTQYF